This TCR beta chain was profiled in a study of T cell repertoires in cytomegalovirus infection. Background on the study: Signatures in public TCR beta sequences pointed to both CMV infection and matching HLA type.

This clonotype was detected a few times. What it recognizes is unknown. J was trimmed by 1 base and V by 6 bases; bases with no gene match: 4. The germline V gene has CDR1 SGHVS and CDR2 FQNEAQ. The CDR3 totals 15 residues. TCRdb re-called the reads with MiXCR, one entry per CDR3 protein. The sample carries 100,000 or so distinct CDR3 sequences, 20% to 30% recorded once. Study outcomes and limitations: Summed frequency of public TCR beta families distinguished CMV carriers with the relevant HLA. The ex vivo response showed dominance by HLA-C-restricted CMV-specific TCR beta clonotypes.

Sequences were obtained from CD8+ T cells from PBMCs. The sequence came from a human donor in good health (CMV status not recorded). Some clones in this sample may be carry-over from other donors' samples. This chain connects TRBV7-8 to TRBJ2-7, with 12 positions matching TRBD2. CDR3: CASRQLAGGSYEQYF. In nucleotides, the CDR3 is TGTGCCAGCAGACAACTAGCGGGGGGTTCCTACGAGCAGTACTTC.